Sequencing of this TCR beta chain was carried out in a study of tumor-infiltrating lymphocytes in primary liver carcinoma. Overall study: All lesions had stage T1-T3 N0M0 and 4.2 to 10 cm widths. Study-wide results and caveats: Top clones occupying all five tumor regions numbered only about 7.5-25%. In tumor-adjacent and tumor-blood pairs, overlap was lower than in tumor region pairs.

Between about 19 and 34 mg of unsorted bulk tissue served as the source from which RNA and DNA were co-extracted. A constant-region primer served to make TCR beta cDNA from about 0.45 ug total RNA. Investigators got TCR beta libraries out of three nested multiplex PCR rounds, done with slightly modified ARM-PCR. The first two PCR rounds, approximately 10 cycles each, used TRBV1-TRBV30 forward primers and a C-beta reverse primer. TCRdb re-derived calls from the multiplex PCR reads in MiXCR, one entry per CDR3 protein. The repertoire consists of 20,000 to 25,000 distinct CDR3 sequences, with roughly 78% occurring once and the leading ten covering 41%. Germline CDR1 reads SEHNR; CDR2 reads FQNEAQ (reference sequence). The CDR3 numbers 8 amino acids, ends counted. Regarding this clonotype: Antigen: not known. The CDR3 does not close with the conserved phenylalanine or tryptophan, likely indicating a read error. Because the CDR3's place on the DNA is in doubt, the DNA is left out and the CDR3 is given as listed by TCRdb.

The sequence came from a man aged 40-50 years with primary liver carcinoma and hepatitis B virus infection. The chain couples TRBV7-9 to TRBJ1-1. Sequenced input: liver tumor tissue from sampling region 1. As for subset: tumor region T1, superior pole. This CDR3 is CAPPDAFL.